What follows is one T cell receptor beta chain and its context. At one of its ends the junction is not consistent with the germline gene, which may arise from a read error. Alongside a J-beta primer mix, a sample-barcoded 5' primer served in a second PCR lasting about 7 to 12 cycles. TCRdb redid the calling of the 5' RACE reads with MiXCR, one entry per CDR3 protein. The sample includes more than 1,400,000 distinct CDR3 sequences, around 42% seen only once; the top ten take 7.9%. This sample is drawn from a study of blood T cells in healthy people across ages. The CDR3 length is 15 residues. Germline values: CDR1 SGHTA, CDR2 FQGNSA.

The V and J genes are TRBV7-2 and TRBJ2-5; TRBD2 matches at 10 bases. Sample: blood. This TCR derives from a woman under 30 in good health. DNA of the CDR3: TGTGCCAGCAGTTCAAGACTAGCGGGCAAAGAGACCCGGTACTTC. Protein: CASSSRLAGKETRYF.